This note documents a single TCR beta chain sequence. What antigen it recognizes has not been identified. Base-call qualities are not available, and no considerably larger clone is one nucleotide away. The data derive from a study of T-cell memory formation after mild COVID-19 (dated by TCRdb to the early 2020s). Looking at the study overall: Most TCR sequence clusters were specific to one of the two donors. T-cell clones expanding and contracting after mild COVID-19 in a couple of donors were tracked by longitudinal TCRalpha and TCRbeta repertoire sequencing. Two young, previously healthy adult volunteers, one female and one male, were included in the cohort.

Deletion took 2 bases off V and 1 base off J, with a span of 9 bases between the germline ends. CDR1 is given as LNHDA and CDR2 as SQIVND, both from the germline V gene (reference sequence). From the cysteine through the phenylalanine, the CDR3 covers 15 amino acids. Only the CDR3 region is kept as DNA, spanning 45 bases read in frame from base 1. Paper-wide results and their limitations: Some responding clones were found in pre-infection memory, which suggests that pre-existing cross-reactive memory T cells took part in the SARS-CoV-2 response. Balanced CD4/CD8 phenotypes were observed for clones contracting from day 15 to 85, whereas a bias towards CD4+ was observed for a second wave of clones expanding from day 15 to 37. The study included only two mild cases, and larger cohorts that include severe cases with pre-infection samples were judged to be necessary. Contracting CD4+ clones appeared mostly in the CM and EM memory subsets, whereas CD8+ clones were enriched in EMRA. SARS-CoV-2 specificity of the second-wave clones peaking on day 37 was not confirmed.

Sequencing instrument: Illumina NovaSeq 6000. Using 5'RACE with constant-segment primers, TCRalpha and TCRbeta cDNA libraries were constructed, with sample barcodes and unique molecular identifiers added in the process. RNA was extracted from every sample with Trizol reagent. Amplification of the libraries took two PCR steps, and the second step added a second sample barcode plus Illumina TruSeq adapters. Libraries were sequenced on an Illumina NovaSeq with 2 x 150 bp paired-end reads. The paper's data handling went like this. The reads were demultiplexed and collapsed into UMI-guided consensus sequences using migec v1.2.7. With mixcr v2.1.11, UMI consensuses were aligned to TRA and TRB V and J templates and assembled into clonotypes. A clonotype was counted as expanded or contracted only if both edgeR and NoisET called the change significant, with noise models trained on biological replicates. edgeR calls used a false discovery rate-adjusted p below 0.01 and a log2 fold-change threshold of 1. As an exploratory analysis of dynamics, PCA with hierarchical clustering was applied to max-normalized trajectories of the 1000 most abundant clonotypes. The CD4 or CD8 phenotype of responding clones was assigned using the separately sequenced CD4+ and CD8+ repertoires. The raw public reads went through TCRdb reprocessing: fastp at Q25, MiXCR clone calling, in-frame beta chains kept. Rows with one shared CDR3 protein collapse into an entry with the most common genes and DNA. Clone size and V and J calls follow TCRdb, not the original study. A total of 200,000 to 300,000 distinct CDR3 sequences appear in this sample, 16% of them only once. Clones ranked in the top ten supply around a fifth of the sample.

Ficoll-Paque density gradient centrifugation was the method used to isolate PBMCs. The chain is assembled from TRBV19 and TRBJ2-4, with the D gene too uncertain to name. The receptor's source is a man aged 18 to 30 who had mild COVID-19 (a few samples of this study predate the infection). The sample titles of this study are shuffled in the database, so cell type and time point are left out; the donor was told from shared clones. Sequencing was carried out using PBMCs or a T cell subset sorted from them (not recorded which). The CDR3 protein is CASSIMGEAKNIQYF. Here is the DNA: TGTGCCAGTAGTATAATGGGCGAGGCCAAAAACATTCAGTACTTC.